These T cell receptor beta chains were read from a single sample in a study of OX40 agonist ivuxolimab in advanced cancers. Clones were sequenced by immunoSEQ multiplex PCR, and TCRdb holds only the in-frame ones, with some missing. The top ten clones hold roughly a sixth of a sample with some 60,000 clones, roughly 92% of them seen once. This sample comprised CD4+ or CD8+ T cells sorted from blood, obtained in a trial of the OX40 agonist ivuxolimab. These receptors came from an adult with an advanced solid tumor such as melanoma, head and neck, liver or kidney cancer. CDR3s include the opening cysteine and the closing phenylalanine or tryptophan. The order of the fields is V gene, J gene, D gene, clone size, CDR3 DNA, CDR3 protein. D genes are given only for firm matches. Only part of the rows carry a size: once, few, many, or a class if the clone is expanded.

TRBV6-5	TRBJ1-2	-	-	TGTGCCAGCAGTTACTCGATAGGGAGCTATGGCTACACCTTC	CASSYSIGSYGYTF
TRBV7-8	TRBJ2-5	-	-	TGTGCCAGCAGCTTAGCCAGGGGCCGAGAGACCCAGTACTTC	CASSLARGRETQYF
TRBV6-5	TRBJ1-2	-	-	TGTGCCAGCAGTTACACCTCTAACTATGGCTACACCTTC	CASSYTSNYGYTF
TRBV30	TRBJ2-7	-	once	TGTGCCTTTGAGGGGGGGGGCAGCTACGAGCAGTACTTC	CAFEGGGSYEQYF
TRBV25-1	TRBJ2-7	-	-	TGTGCCAGCAGTGGGGGCTTCATATACGAGCAGTACTTC	CASSGGFIYEQYF
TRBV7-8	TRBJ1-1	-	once	TGTGCCAGCAGCTTAGGGAGAGAAGCTTTCTTT	CASSLGREAFF
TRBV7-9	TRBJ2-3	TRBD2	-	TGTGCCAGCAGCCCAGGGACTAGCGGTAACACAGATACGCAGTATTTT	CASSPGTSGNTDTQYF
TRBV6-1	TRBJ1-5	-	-	TGTGCCAGCAGCCCTCGAGAGCGCGGGCCCCAGCATTTT	CASSPRERGPQHF
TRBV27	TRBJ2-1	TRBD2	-	TGTGCCAGCAGTTCCCCAGGTAGCGGGGGGGATGAGCAGTTCTTC	CASSSPGSGGDEQFF
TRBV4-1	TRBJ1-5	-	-	TGCGCCAGCAGCCAAGATCAATCCGCGGTGAGCAATCAGCCCCAGCATTTT	CASSQDQSAVSNQPQHF
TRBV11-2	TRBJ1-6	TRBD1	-	TGTGCCAGCAGCTTATCCCCGGGACAGGGCCCCTATAATTCACCCCTCCACTTT	CASSLSPGQGPYNSPLHF
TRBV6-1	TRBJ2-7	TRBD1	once	TGTGCCAGCAGACTCGGACAGGGGGAAAGCTACGAGCAGTACTTC	CASRLGQGESYEQYF
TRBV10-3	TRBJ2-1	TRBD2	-	TGTGCCATCGGGGGGGGTAGCTCCTGCAATGAGCAGTTCTTC	CAIGGGSSCNEQFF
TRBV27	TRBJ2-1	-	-	TGTGCCAGCAGTTGGGGGGACTCCTACAATGAGCAGTTCTTC	CASSWGDSYNEQFF
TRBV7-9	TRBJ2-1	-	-	TGTGCCAGCAGCTCCGGGGGCCTCTCCTACAATGAGCAGTTCTTC	CASSSGGLSYNEQFF
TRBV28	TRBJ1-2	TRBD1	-	TGTGCCAGCAGCCCTAGGGGACAGTACTATGGCTACACCTTC	CASSPRGQYYGYTF
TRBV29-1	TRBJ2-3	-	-	TGCAGCGTTGAAGGCCAGGGGGGAGTTAGCACAGATACGCAGTATTTT	CSVEGQGGVSTDTQYF
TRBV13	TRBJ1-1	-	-	TGTGCCAGCAGCTTAGACCCAACCCGGGGTGGGAACACTGAAGCTTTCTTT	CASSLDPTRGGNTEAFF
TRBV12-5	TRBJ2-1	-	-	TGTGCTAGTGCCGAGGGGCTCCTTAATGAGCAGTTCTTC	CASAEGLLNEQFF
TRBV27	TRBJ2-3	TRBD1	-	TGTGCCAGCGGCTTGTGGACAGGAAGCACAGATACGCAGTATTTT	CASGLWTGSTDTQYF
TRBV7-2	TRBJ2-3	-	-	TGTGCCAGTGAGTCTCTGGAGGGCCGGGTCGATACGCAGTATTTT	CASESLEGRVDTQYF
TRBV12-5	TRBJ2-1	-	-	TGTGCTAGTATGATGAATGAGCAGTTCTTC	CASMMNEQFF
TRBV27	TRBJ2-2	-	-	TGTGCCAGCACCTGGGGCTCTAACACCGGGGAGCTGTTTTTT	CASTWGSNTGELFF
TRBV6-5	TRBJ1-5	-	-	TGTGCCAGCAGCCAAACAGGCTTCAATCAGCCCCAGCATTTT	CASSQTGFNQPQHF
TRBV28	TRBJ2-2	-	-	TGTGCCAGCAGTTTAGCGGATTCCGGGGAGCTGTTTTTT	CASSLADSGELFF
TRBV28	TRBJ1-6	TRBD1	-	TGTGCCAGCAGTACCCCCCGGACAGGGGATAATTCACCCCTCCACTTT	CASSTPRTGDNSPLHF
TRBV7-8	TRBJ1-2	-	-	TGTGCCAGCAGCTACCCGCCCAGGGGTGGCTACACCTTC	CASSYPPRGGYTF
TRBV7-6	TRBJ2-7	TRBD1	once	TGTGCCAGCAGCTTACTTAGCGTACAGGGGGCTTACGAGCAGTACTTC	CASSLLSVQGAYEQYF
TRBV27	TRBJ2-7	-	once	TGTGCCAGCAGTTTATCTGAGACACCCTACGAGCAGTACTTC	CASSLSETPYEQYF
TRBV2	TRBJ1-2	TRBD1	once	TGTGCCAGCAGTGTACCCGGGACAGTGGGTGGCTACACCTTC	CASSVPGTVGGYTF
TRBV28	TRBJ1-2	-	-	TGTGCCAGCAGCCCCGTGGGGGGGCACTATGGCTACACCTTC	CASSPVGGHYGYTF
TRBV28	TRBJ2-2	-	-	TGTGCCAGCAGTTTAGAGGAATTCGACACCGGGGAGCTGTTTTTT	CASSLEEFDTGELFF
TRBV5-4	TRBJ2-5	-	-	TGTGCCAGCAGCTTGGACAGCAAAGAAGAGACCCAGTACTTC	CASSLDSKEETQYF
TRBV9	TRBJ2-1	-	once	TGTGCCAGCAGCGTAGGGTTCGCGTCAGGGGACAATGAGCAGTTCTTC	CASSVGFASGDNEQFF
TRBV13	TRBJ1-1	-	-	TGTGCCAGCAGCTCCGGACCGGGATCCAACACTGAAGCTTTCTTT	CASSSGPGSNTEAFF
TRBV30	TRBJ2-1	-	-	TGTGCCTGGAGTTTGGGAACAGATTCCTACAATGAGCAGTTCTTC	CAWSLGTDSYNEQFF